These T cell receptor beta chains were read from a single sample in a study of OX40 agonist ivuxolimab in advanced cancers. Using immunoSEQ multiplex PCR, the repertoire was profiled, and TCRdb retains in-frame clones only, with some absent. Here the sample spans fewer than 50,000 clones, more than 70% being singletons. This material consisted of CD4+ or CD8+ T cells sorted from blood, taken in a trial of the OX40 agonist ivuxolimab. Source of these receptors: an adult with an advanced solid tumor such as melanoma, head and neck, liver or kidney cancer. The CDR3 runs from the conserved cysteine through the conserved F or W. D genes are given only for firm matches. Some rows mark clone size as missing; the rest say once, few, many or name a class of expanded clone.

TRBJ1-1 | . | TRBV10-3 | . | CAISDGAGEAFF | TGTGCCATCAGTGACGGGGCAGGGGAAGCTTTCTTT
TRBJ2-2 | . | TRBV9 | . | CASSPSTGELFF | TGTGCCAGCAGCCCCTCAACCGGGGAGCTGTTTTTT
TRBJ2-5 | . | TRBV27 | . | CASSLGGGDGETQYF | TGTGCCAGCAGTTTAGGCGGCGGGGACGGAGAGACCCAGTACTTC
TRBJ2-1 | TRBD1 | TRBV6-5 | . | CASTGQGYNEQFF | TGTGCCAGCACAGGACAGGGGTACAATGAGCAGTTCTTC
TRBJ2-7 | . | TRBV7-9 | . | CASSPAGGALNEQYF | TGTGCCAGCAGCCCAGCGGGCGGAGCTTTGAATGAGCAGTACTTC
TRBJ2-1 | TRBD2 | TRBV7-9 | . | CASSPLAGGPSNEQFF | TGTGCCAGCAGCCCCCTAGCGGGGGGCCCAAGTAATGAGCAGTTCTTC
TRBJ1-5 | . | TRBV7-9 | . | CASSKGGNQPQHF | TGTGCCAGCTCGAAAGGGGGCAATCAGCCCCAGCATTTT
TRBJ1-5 | . | TRBV27 | few | CASSLQGNQPQHF | TGTGCCAGCAGCCTGCAGGGGAACCAGCCCCAGCATTTT
TRBJ1-1 | TRBD1 | TRBV6-5 | . | CASSYFTGQGGTEAFF | TGTGCCAGCAGTTACTTCACAGGACAGGGAGGCACTGAAGCTTTCTTT
TRBJ1-2 | . | TRBV7-9 | . | CASGADSGPYGYTF | TGTGCCAGCGGGGCGGACTCGGGGCCCTATGGCTACACCTTC
TRBJ2-7 | . | TRBV7-9 | . | CASSFAGTPGYEQYF | TGTGCCAGCAGCTTTGCTGGGACGCCAGGCTACGAGCAGTACTTC
TRBJ2-3 | TRBD1 | TRBV29-1 | few | CSVPGTGATDTQYF | TGCAGCGTTCCTGGGACAGGCGCCACAGATACGCAGTATTTT
TRBJ1-1 | . | TRBV4-1 | . | CASSRPGMNTEAFF | TGCGCCAGCAGCCGGCCGGGGATGAACACTGAAGCTTTCTTT
TRBJ2-5 | . | TRBV7-2 | . | CASSLGRETQYF | TGTGCCAGCAGCTTAGGTCGGGAGACCCAGTACTTC
TRBJ1-1 | TRBD1 | TRBV27 | few | CATWTGGAEAFF | TGTGCCACCTGGACAGGGGGGGCTGAAGCTTTCTTT
TRBJ2-1 | . | TRBV5-6 | . | CASSPTSIYEQFF | TGTGCCAGCAGCCCGACTAGTATCTATGAGCAGTTCTTC
TRBJ2-5 | TRBD2 | TRBV13 | . | CASSLALAGGPGTQYF | TGTGCCAGCAGCTTGGCACTAGCGGGAGGGCCTGGGACCCAGTACTTC
TRBJ2-7 | . | TRBV11-2 | . | CASSLASSYEQYF | TGTGCCAGCAGCTTAGCAAGTTCCTACGAGCAGTACTTC
TRBJ1-5 | TRBD1 | TRBV6-5 | . | CASRPTGGNQPQHF | TGTGCCAGCAGACCGACAGGGGGCAATCAGCCCCAGCATTTT
TRBJ2-7 | TRBD1 | TRBV7-9 | . | CASSRQGYEQYF | TGTGCCAGCAGCCGACAGGGCTACGAGCAGTACTTC
TRBJ1-2 | TRBD1 | TRBV5-1 | . | CASSPTGTAPNYGYTF | TGCGCCAGCAGCCCCACCGGGACAGCGCCTAACTATGGCTACACCTTC
TRBJ2-1 | TRBD2 | TRBV6-1 | . | CASRGSGTYNEQFF | TGTGCCAGCAGGGGTAGCGGGACTTACAATGAGCAGTTCTTC
TRBJ1-2 | . | TRBV16 | . | CASSQGRTYGYTF | TGTGCCAGCAGCCAAGGACGGACCTATGGCTACACCTTC
TRBJ2-1 | TRBD2 | TRBV10-3 | . | CAISVTSGRIDNEQFF | TGTGCCATCAGTGTCACTAGCGGGAGGATAGACAATGAGCAGTTCTTC
TRBJ2-7 | . | TRBV4-1 | once | CASSQDDSGPYEQYF | TGCGCCAGCAGCCAAGATGATAGCGGCCCCTACGAGCAGTACTTC
TRBJ1-1 | . | TRBV6-5 | . | CASSYRRPKNTEAFF | TGTGCCAGCAGTTACCGCAGACCGAAGAACACTGAAGCTTTCTTT
TRBJ2-3 | . | TRBV27 | . | CASSLSGIDTQYF | TGTGCCAGCAGTTTATCGGGGATCGATACGCAGTATTTT
TRBJ2-1 | TRBD2 | TRBV28 | . | CASSILAGYNEQFF | TGTGCCAGCAGTATACTAGCGGGATACAATGAGCAGTTCTTC
TRBJ2-7 | TRBD2 | TRBV29-1 | once | CSVEGGAGSSYEQYF | TGCAGCGTTGAAGGGGGAGCGGGGAGCTCCTACGAGCAGTACTTC
TRBJ1-4 | . | TRBV7-8 | . | CASSLYQQGGKLFF | TGTGCCAGCAGCCTATACCAACAGGGTGGTAAACTGTTTTTT
TRBJ2-7 | . | TRBV6-1 | . | CASSEWRGPRYEQYF | TGTGCCAGCAGTGAATGGCGCGGGCCGCGCTACGAGCAGTACTTC
TRBJ1-2 | TRBD1 | TRBV2 | . | CATITTGVFLLGYTF | TGTGCCACGATAACTACAGGGGTTTTTCTTCTAGGCTACACCTTC
TRBJ2-3 | . | TRBV5-6 | . | CASSPPPSSGGFRDTQYF | TGTGCCAGCAGCCCGCCTCCTAGCTCCGGTGGGTTCAGAGATACGCAGTATTTT
TRBJ1-1 | . | TRBV29-1 | few | CSVEQAEAFF | TGCAGCGTTGAACAAGCTGAAGCTTTCTTT
TRBJ1-2 | TRBD1 | TRBV27 | . | CASRPGGSNYGYTF | TGTGCCAGCAGGCCAGGGGGCTCTAACTATGGCTACACCTTC
TRBJ1-2 | . | TRBV27 | . | CASSLSSQGRHYTF | TGTGCCAGCAGTTTATCTTCCCAGGGGCGACACTACACCTTC
TRBJ2-7 | TRBD1 | TRBV13 | . | CASSWRGQGISSEQYF | TGTGCCAGCAGCTGGCGGGGACAGGGTATATCGAGCGAGCAGTACTTC
TRBJ1-2 | . | TRBV5-4 | . | CASRLPPDGYTF | TGTGCCAGCAGGTTGCCCCCAGATGGCTACACCTTC
TRBJ2-7 | . | TRBV6-5 | . | CASRPPGRGYEQYF | TGTGCCAGCAGGCCCCCTGGCAGGGGCTACGAGCAGTACTTC
TRBJ2-7 | TRBD1 | TRBV18 | . | CASSPRRDSYEQYF | TGTGCCAGCTCACCACGCCGGGACAGCTACGAGCAGTACTTC
TRBJ1-5 | . | TRBV7-2 | . | CASSLYGQFNQPQHF | TGTGCCAGCAGCTTATACGGACAGTTCAATCAGCCCCAGCATTTT
TRBJ1-4 | . | TRBV5-5 | . | CASSSVEGGTNEKLFF | TGTGCCAGCAGCTCGGTGGAGGGTGGGACTAATGAAAAACTGTTTTTT
TRBJ1-4 | TRBD1 | TRBV6-5 | . | CASSYSWGQGAEKLFF | TGTGCCAGCAGTTACTCGTGGGGACAGGGGGCTGAAAAACTGTTTTTT
TRBJ1-2 | . | TRBV6-6 | once | CASSSWDGGYTF | TGTGCCAGCAGTTCGTGGGACGGAGGCTACACCTTC
TRBJ2-7 | . | TRBV7-9 | . | CASSLVGSEQYF | TGTGCCAGCAGCTTAGTTGGATCCGAGCAGTACTTC
TRBJ1-6 | TRBD1 | TRBV2 | . | CASSGMGQAQSPLHF | TGTGCCAGCAGTGGGATGGGACAGGCCCAATCACCCCTCCACTTT
TRBJ1-4 | TRBD1 | TRBV27 | . | CASTTSQGANEKLFF | TGTGCCAGCACGACCTCACAGGGGGCAAACGAAAAACTGTTTTTT
TRBJ2-7 | TRBD1 | TRBV30 | . | CAWSVRTGRYYEQYF | TGTGCCTGGAGTGTACGGACAGGGAGATATTACGAGCAGTACTTC
TRBJ2-2 | . | TRBV7-8 | . | CASSSTRWGGAGELFF | TGTGCCAGCAGCTCGACCCGGTGGGGAGGAGCCGGGGAGCTGTTTTTT
TRBJ1-4 | . | TRBV10-3 | . | CAISEYDRATNEKLFF | TGTGCCATCAGTGAGTACGACCGTGCAACTAATGAAAAACTGTTTTTT
TRBJ1-1 | . | TRBV14 | . | CASSQEGRGTEAFF | TGTGCCAGCAGCCAAGAGGGACGGGGAACTGAAGCTTTCTTT
TRBJ1-2 | . | TRBV7-6 | . | CASSAERGLYGYTF | TGTGCCAGCAGCGCAGAAAGAGGTCTCTATGGCTACACCTTC
TRBJ2-4 | . | TRBV11-2 | . | CASSLSLAKNIQYF | TGTGCCAGCAGCTTATCCCTAGCCAAAAACATTCAGTACTTC
TRBJ2-7 | . | TRBV30 | . | CAWSPMAYEQYF | TGTGCCTGGAGCCCGATGGCCTACGAGCAGTACTTC
TRBJ2-1 | . | TRBV18 | . | CASSPADEQFF | TGTGCCAGCTCACCGGCCGATGAGCAGTTCTTC
TRBJ2-3 | . | TRBV5-1 | few | CASSLGLNSADTQYF | TGCGCCAGCAGCTTGGGACTCAACAGCGCAGATACGCAGTATTTT
TRBJ1-6 | . | TRBV14 | once | CASSQDRRNHSPLHF | TGTGCCAGCAGCCAAGATAGACGAAACCATTCACCCCTCCACTTT
TRBJ2-7 | TRBD1 | TRBV6-1 | . | CASSDVTGVYEQYF | TGTGCCAGCAGTGATGTGACAGGGGTCTACGAGCAGTACTTC